These 13 T cell receptor beta chains were all obtained from the same sample, sequenced in a study of PD-L1 blockade in urothelial cancer. Described time point: pretreatment peripheral blood. Profiling relied on immunoSEQ multiplex PCR, and the TCRdb table lists in-frame clones only, not all of them. The data hold about 95,000 clones, with around 87% observed a single time. Material: PBMCs, obtained around atezolizumab (anti-PD-L1) treatment. The receptors shown here come from a man aged 60-69 years with urothelial cancer.

V gene TRBV5-4 combines with J gene TRBJ1-2; 10 bases align to TRBD1. The CDR3 covers 17 residues. J lost 4 bases, V lost 5 bases, and 14 bases had no gene match. CDR1 SGHNT and CDR2 YYREEE come from the germline V gene (reference sequence). DNA of the CDR3: TGTGCCAGCAGGGCCGGGACAGGGGCTGCCGGGGCCTATGGCTACACCTTC. It specifies CASRAGTGAAGAYGYTF.

V usage is TRBV19 and J usage is TRBJ1-1, with 7 bases fitting TRBD1. CDR1 is LNHDA and CDR2 is SQIVND in the germline V gene (reference sequence). CDR3 length equals 15 residues. The J segment lost 3 bases and the V segment lost 4 bases, leaving 8 bases of the junction unmatched. The CDR3 loop is CASSTLPTGYTEAFF. CDR3 nucleotide sequence: TGTGCCAGTAGTACCCTACCGACAGGGTACACTGAAGCTTTCTTT.

The chain couples TRBV30 to TRBJ1-5; D gene unclear. Germline V gives CDR1 GTSNPN, CDR2 SVGIG (reference sequence). This CDR3 comprises 14 residues. V was cut by 1 base and J by 3 bases, with 10 bases left in between. Written as DNA, the CDR3 is TGTGCCTGGAGTGAGGGCGGGGACAATCAGCCCCAGCATTTT. Translating it yields CAWSEGGDNQPQHF.

The CDR3 loop is CASSLVSGALTEAFF. The CDR3 bases are TGTGCCAGCAGCTTAGTCAGCGGGGCGCTGACTGAAGCTTTCTTT. The gene calls are TRBV7-2 and TRBJ1-1; D is perhaps TRBD1 (5 bases). The CDR3 consists of 15 residues. V was clipped by 1 base and J by 5 bases, with 14 bases between them. CDR1 and CDR2 (germline): SGHTA, FQGNSA.

The V call is TRBV9, the J call TRBJ1-1; 7 nucleotides match TRBD1. The CDR3 is 15 residues long. Looked up from germline, CDR1 is SGDLS and CDR2 is YYNGEE. The V and J ends lost 2 bases and 7 bases, in that order; junction bases with no gene match: 11. Here the CDR3 reads CASSVDPGTAFEAFF. The CDR3 DNA reads TGTGCCAGCAGCGTCGACCCCGGGACAGCATTTGAAGCTTTCTTT.

The chain couples TRBV2 to TRBJ1-5; D perhaps matches TRBD1 (5 bases). The germline V gene has CDR1 SNHLY and CDR2 FYNNEI. Trimming pared 7 bases from V and 8 bases from J, leaving 18 bases between. The CDR3 extends over 14 amino acids. DNA of the CDR3: TGTGCCAGCAACCGGGACTCTCGGATCGAGCCCCAGCATTTT. Translated: CASNRDSRIEPQHF.

The rearrangement joins TRBV7-9 to TRBJ2-2; a weak D match, TRBD2 (5 bases). The CDR3 runs 13 residues. The V gene lost 5 bases and the J gene lost 6 bases, with 10 bases spanning the gap. Germline lookup yields CDR1 SEHNR and CDR2 FQNEAQ (reference sequence). The DNA for the CDR3 is TGTGCCAGCAGCCGGACTGAAGCCGGGGAGCTGTTTTTT. Encoded protein: CASSRTEAGELFF.

This chain connects TRBV5-1 to TRBJ1-1, with 11 bases identical to TRBD1. CDR1 and CDR2 (germline): SGHRS, YFSETQ. V was pared by 3 bases and J by 10 bases, with 5 bases of the junction left unmatched. This CDR3 comprises 13 residues. CDR3 region: CASSSGTGGGAFF. Written as DNA, the CDR3 is TGCGCCAGCAGCTCCGGGACAGGGGGGGGAGCTTTCTTT.

J is TRBJ1-5 and V is TRBV11-2, with 9 nucleotides matching TRBD1. V lost 4 bases and J lost 4; bases outside the gene matches: 2. CDR1 SGHAT and CDR2 FQNNGV come from the germline V gene. The CDR3 is 14 amino acids. The CDR3 spells CASSWGTGNQPQHF. CDR3 coding DNA: TGTGCCAGCAGCTGGGGGACAGGGAATCAGCCCCAGCATTTT.

V is TRBV7-2 and J is TRBJ1-6, with D possibly matching TRBD1 (5 bases). The CDR3 has 16 amino acids. Germline CDR1 reads SGHTA; CDR2 reads FQGNSA. V was trimmed by 1 base and J by 3 bases, leaving 10 bases between them. The CDR3 reads CASSLVGAGYNSPLHF. CDR3 sequence (DNA): TGTGCCAGCAGCTTAGTTGGGGCAGGCTATAATTCACCCCTCCACTTT.

V usage is TRBV5-4 and J usage is TRBJ2-3; no reliable D call. V dropped 4 bases and J dropped 3 bases, with 15 bases sitting between them. This CDR3 comprises 15 residues. Germline assignment: CDR1 SGHNT and CDR2 YYREEE (reference sequence). The CDR3 bases are TGTGCCAGCAGCCCCCCTGGAGACGATACAGATACGCAGTATTTT. Its protein product is CASSPPGDDTDTQYF. Together with reference TRBV5-4 and TRBJ2-3, the CDR3 gives the full variable domain: ETGVTQSPTHLIKTRGQQVTLRCSSQSGHNTVSWYQQALGQGPQFIFQYYREEENGRGNFPPRFSGLQFPNYSSELNVNALELDDSALYLCASSPPGDDTDTQYFGPGTRLTVL.

The chain uses TRBV10-3 and TRBJ2-2; 12 bases agree with TRBD1. V shed 2 bases, J shed 5 bases, and the junction held 3 bases outside the gene matches. The length of the CDR3 is 16 residues. CDR1 is ENHRY, CDR2 SYGVKD, per germline. The chain's CDR3 is CAISEGTGGGTGELFF. The CDR3 region has the DNA TGTGCCATCAGTGAGGGGACAGGGGGCGGAACCGGGGAGCTGTTTTTT.

The CDR3 DNA is TGTGCCAACAAGGCAGGGTTGGAGACCCAGTACTTC. This translates into CANKAGLETQYF. The chain recombines TRBV21-1 with TRBJ2-5; the table's TRBD1 call for D was not verified on the DNA. TRBV21-1 is described as a pseudogene. CDR3 length equals 12 residues.